The TCR beta chain described here comes from a study of blood T cell repertoires in COVID-19. On the study more broadly: Samples of COVID-19 (acute and convalescent) were obtained from the United States, Italy and Spain. Sources were T cells, B-cell-depleted T cells, or PBMCs; the material itself was cDNA or gDNA.

As originally analysed: Nucleated cell number was recorded as an estimate derived from reference gene primer amplification. Profiled with immunoSEQ multiplex PCR; TCRdb holds only in-frame clones, not every one. V, J and clone size are those of that table, while D and trimming were read from the DNA. The sample holds some 49,000 clones; approximately 92% are singletons and the top ten take about 6.3%. Germline-derived CDR1 and CDR2 are SGHDT and YYEEEE. The germline V and J ends were trimmed by 2 bases and 1 base, with 12 bases remaining between them. This CDR3 is 15 amino acids long. Sample: peripheral blood. The genes are TRBV5-6 and TRBJ1-1; D might be TRBD1 (5 bases). The sequence was obtained from a man aged 45-60 years with active COVID-19. CDR3 coding DNA: TGTGCCAGCAGCTTATTTGGAGACAGGAACACTGAAGCTTTCTTT. This encodes CASSLFGDRNTEAFF.